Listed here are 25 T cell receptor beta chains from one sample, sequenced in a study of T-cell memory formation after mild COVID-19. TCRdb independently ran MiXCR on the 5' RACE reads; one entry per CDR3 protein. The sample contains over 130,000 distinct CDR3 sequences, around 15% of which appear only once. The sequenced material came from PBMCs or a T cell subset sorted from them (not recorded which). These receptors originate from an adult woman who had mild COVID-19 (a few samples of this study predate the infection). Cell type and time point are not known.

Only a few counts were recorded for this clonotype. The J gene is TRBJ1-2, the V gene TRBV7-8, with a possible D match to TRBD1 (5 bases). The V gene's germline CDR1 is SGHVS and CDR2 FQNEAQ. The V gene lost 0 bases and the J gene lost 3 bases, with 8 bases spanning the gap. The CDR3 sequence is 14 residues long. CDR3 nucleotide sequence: TGTGCCAGCAGCTTAGCCCCGACAGACTATGGCTACACCTTC. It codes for CASSLAPTDYGYTF.

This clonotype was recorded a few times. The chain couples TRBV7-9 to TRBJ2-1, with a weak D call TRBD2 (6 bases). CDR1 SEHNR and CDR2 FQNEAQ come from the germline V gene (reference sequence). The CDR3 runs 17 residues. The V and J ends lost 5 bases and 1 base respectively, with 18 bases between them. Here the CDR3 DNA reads TGTGCCAGCAGCCACGAGTCTCTAGCGCCTTCCTACAATGAGCAGTTCTTC. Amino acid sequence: CASSHESLAPSYNEQFF.

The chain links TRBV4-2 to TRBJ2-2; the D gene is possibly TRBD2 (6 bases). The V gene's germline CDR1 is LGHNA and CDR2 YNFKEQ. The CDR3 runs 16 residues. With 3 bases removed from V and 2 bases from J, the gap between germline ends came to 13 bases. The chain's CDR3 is CASSHAGRFNTGELFF. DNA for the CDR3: TGTGCCAGCAGCCATGCGGGGCGTTTTAACACCGGGGAGCTGTTTTTT.

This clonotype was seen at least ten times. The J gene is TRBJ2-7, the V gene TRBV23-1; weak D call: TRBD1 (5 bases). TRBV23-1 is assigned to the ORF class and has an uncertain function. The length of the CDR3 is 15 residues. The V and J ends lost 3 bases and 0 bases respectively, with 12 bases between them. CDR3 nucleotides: TGCGCCAGCAGTCAGAGACAGTGGAGCTCCTACGAGCAGTACTTC. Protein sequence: CASSQRQWSSYEQYF.

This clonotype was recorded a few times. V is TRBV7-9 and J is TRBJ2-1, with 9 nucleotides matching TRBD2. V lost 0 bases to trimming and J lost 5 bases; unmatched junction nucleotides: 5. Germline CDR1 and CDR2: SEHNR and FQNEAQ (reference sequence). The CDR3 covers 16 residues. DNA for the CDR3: TGTGCCAGCAGCTTAGCATCTAGCGGGGAAGACAATGAGCAGTTCTTC. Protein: CASSLASSGEDNEQFF.

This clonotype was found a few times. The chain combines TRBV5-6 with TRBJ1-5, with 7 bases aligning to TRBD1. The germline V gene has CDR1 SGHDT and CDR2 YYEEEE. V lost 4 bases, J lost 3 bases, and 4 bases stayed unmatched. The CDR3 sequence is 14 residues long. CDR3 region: CASSVGQFNQPQHF. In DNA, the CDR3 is TGTGCCAGCAGCGTGGGACAGTTCAATCAGCCCCAGCATTTT.

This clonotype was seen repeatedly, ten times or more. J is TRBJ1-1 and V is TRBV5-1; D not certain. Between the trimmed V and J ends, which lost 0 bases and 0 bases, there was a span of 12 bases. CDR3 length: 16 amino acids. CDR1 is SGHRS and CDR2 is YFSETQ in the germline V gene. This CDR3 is CASSLVGWEMNTEAFF. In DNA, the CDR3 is TGCGCCAGCAGCTTGGTTGGTTGGGAAATGAACACTGAAGCTTTCTTT.

The CDR3 loop is CASLGVGSDVPYGYTF. The DNA for the CDR3 is TGTGCCAGCCTGGGGGTGGGGTCAGACGTACCCTATGGCTACACCTTC. The V gene is TRBV7-2, the J gene TRBJ1-2, with D possibly TRBD1 on 5 matching bases. This CDR3 has 16 amino acids. Germline CDR1 SGHTA, CDR2 FQGNSA. V lost 8 bases, J lost 4 bases, and 23 bases lay in between.

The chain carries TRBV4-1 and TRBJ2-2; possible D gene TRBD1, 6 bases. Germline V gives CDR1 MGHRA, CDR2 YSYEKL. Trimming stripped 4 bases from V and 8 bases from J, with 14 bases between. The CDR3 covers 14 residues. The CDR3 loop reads CASSPDRRSGELFF. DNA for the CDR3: TGCGCCAGCAGCCCCGACAGGAGGTCTGGGGAGCTGTTTTTT.

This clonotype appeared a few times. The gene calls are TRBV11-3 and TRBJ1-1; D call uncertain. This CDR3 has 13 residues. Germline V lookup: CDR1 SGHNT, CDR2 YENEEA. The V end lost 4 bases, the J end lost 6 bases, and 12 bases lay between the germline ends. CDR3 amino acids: CASSSPEKPEAFF. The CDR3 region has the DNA TGTGCCAGCAGCTCCCCGGAGAAGCCTGAAGCTTTCTTT.

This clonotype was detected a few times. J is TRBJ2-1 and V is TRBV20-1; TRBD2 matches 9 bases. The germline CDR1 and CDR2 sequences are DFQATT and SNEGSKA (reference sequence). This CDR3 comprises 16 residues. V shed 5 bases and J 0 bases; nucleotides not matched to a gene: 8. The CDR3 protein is CSAGGTSRSSYNEQFF. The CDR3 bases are TGCAGTGCTGGCGGGACTAGCCGGAGCTCCTACAATGAGCAGTTCTTC.

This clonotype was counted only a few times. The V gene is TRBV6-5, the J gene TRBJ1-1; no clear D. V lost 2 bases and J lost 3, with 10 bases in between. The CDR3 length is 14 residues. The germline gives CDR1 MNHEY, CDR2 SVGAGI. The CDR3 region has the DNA TGTGCCAGCAGTTACGAGGCGATGGACACTGAAGCTTTCTTT. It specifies CASSYEAMDTEAFF.

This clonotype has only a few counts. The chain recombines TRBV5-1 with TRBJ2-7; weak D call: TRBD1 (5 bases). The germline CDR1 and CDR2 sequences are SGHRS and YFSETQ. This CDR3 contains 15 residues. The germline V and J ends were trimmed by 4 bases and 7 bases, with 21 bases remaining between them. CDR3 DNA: TGCGCCAGCAGCCCGGTAGGGCAGGGCCGCGTGGAGCAGTACTTC. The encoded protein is CASSPVGQGRVEQYF.

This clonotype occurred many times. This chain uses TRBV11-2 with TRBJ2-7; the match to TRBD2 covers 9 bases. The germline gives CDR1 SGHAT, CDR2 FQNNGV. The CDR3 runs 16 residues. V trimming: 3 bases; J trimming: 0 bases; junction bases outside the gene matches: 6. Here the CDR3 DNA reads TGTGCCAGCAGCTTTGTCACTAGCGGGCCCTCCTACGAGCAGTACTTC. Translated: CASSFVTSGPSYEQYF.

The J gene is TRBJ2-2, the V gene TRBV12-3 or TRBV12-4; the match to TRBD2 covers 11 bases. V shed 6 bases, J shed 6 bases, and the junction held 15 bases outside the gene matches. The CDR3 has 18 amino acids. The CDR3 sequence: CASRFSQGTSGSAGELFF. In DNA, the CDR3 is TGTGCCAGCAGGTTCAGCCAGGGGACTAGCGGTTCGGCCGGGGAGCTGTTTTTT.

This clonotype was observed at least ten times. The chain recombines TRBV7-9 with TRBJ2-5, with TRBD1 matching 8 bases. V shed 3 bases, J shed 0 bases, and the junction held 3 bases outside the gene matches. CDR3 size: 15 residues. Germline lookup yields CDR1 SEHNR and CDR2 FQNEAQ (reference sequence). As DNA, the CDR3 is TGTGCCAGCAGCTTCGGACAGGGCAACCAAGAGACCCAGTACTTC. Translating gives CASSFGQGNQETQYF. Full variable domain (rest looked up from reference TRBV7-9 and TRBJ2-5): DTGVSQNPRHKITKRGQNVTFRCDPISEHNRLYWYRQTLGQGPEFLTYFQNEAQLEKSRLLSDRFSAERPKGSFSTLEIQRTEQGDSAMYLCASSFGQGNQETQYFGPGTRLLVL.

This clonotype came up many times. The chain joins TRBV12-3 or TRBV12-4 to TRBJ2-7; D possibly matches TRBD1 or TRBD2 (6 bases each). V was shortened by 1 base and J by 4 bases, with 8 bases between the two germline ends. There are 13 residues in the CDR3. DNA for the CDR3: TGTGCCAGCAGTTTAGGAGGGGGGTACGAGCAGTACTTC. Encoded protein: CASSLGGGYEQYF.

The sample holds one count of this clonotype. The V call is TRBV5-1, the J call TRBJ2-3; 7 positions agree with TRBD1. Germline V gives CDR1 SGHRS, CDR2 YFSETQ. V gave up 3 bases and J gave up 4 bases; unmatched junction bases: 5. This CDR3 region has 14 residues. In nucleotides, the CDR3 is TGCGCCAGCAGCTCACAAAGGGGGCCAGATACGCAGTATTTT. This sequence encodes CASSSQRGPDTQYF.

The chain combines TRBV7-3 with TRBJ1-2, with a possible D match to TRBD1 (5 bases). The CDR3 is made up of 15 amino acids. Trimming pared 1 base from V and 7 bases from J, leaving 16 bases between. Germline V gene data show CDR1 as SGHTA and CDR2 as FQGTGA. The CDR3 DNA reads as TGTGCCAGCAGCTTAATGGGGGGTTTACCTGGTGGCTACACCTTC. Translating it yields CASSLMGGLPGGYTF.

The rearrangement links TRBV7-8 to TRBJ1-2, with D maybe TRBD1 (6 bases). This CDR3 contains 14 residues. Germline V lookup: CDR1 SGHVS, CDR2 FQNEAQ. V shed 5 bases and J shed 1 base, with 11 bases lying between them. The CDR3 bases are TGTGCCAGCAGCCCGGGACACCGTAACTATGGCTACACCTTC. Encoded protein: CASSPGHRNYGYTF.

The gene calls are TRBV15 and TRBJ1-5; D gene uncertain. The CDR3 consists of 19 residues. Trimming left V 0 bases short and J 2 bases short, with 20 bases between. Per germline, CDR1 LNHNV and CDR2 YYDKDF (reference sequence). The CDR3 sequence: CATSREEWVRLGGNQPQHF. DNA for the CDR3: TGTGCCACCAGCAGAGAAGAATGGGTGAGGCTCGGGGGCAATCAGCCCCAGCATTTT. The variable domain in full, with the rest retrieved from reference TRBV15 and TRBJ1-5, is DAMVIQNPRYQVTQFGKPVTLSCSQTLNHNVMYWYQQKSSQAPKLLFHYYDKDFNNEADTPDNFQSRRPNTSFCFLDIRSPGLGDTAMYLCATSREEWVRLGGNQPQHFGDGTRLSIL.

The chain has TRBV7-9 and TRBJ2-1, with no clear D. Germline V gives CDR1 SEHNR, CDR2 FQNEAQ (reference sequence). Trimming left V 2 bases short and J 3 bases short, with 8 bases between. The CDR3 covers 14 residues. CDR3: CASSLSYGYNEQFF. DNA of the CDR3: TGTGCCAGCAGCTTATCATACGGCTACAATGAGCAGTTCTTC.

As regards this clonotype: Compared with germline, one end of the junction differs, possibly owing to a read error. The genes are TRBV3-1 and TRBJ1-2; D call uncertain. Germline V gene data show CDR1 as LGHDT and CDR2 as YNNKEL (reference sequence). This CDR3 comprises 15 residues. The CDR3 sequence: CASSQDSDANYGYTF. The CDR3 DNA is TGTGCCAGCAGTCAAGATTCAGATGCTAACTATGGCTACACCTTC.

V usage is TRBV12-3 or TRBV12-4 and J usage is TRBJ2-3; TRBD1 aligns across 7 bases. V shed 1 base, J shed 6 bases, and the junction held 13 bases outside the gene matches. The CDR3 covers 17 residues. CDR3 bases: TGTGCCAGCAGTTTAGGCTCCGGGACAGTACAAAGGGATACGCAGTATTTT. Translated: CASSLGSGTVQRDTQYF.

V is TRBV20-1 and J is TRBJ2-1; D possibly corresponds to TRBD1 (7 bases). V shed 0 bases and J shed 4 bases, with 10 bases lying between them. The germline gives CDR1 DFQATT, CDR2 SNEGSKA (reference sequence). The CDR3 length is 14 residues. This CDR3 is CSAREAGGYNEQFF. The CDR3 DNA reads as TGCAGTGCTAGAGAGGCAGGGGGGTACAATGAGCAGTTCTTC.